One sample yielded the 5 T cell receptor beta chains listed below, sequenced in a study of blood T cell repertoires in COVID-19. This table comes from immunoSEQ multiplex PCR, and its TCRdb copy is limited to in-frame clones, with some not included. Here the sample spans 25,000 to 40,000 clones, about 89% being singletons. The sample consisted of peripheral blood. The receptors were sampled from a man aged 70-80 years with active COVID-19.

V gene TRBV19 combines with J gene TRBJ1-2, with D unclear. This CDR3 is 13 amino acids long. Deletions cut 6 bases from V and 1 base from J, with 9 bases between. Germline V gene sequence: CDR1 LNHDA, CDR2 SQIVND (reference sequence). Written as DNA, the CDR3 is TGTGCCAGTAGGTTGACACTTAACTATGGCTACACCTTC. Translation: CASRLTLNYGYTF. Together with reference TRBV19 and TRBJ1-2, the CDR3 gives the full variable domain: DGGITQSPKYLFRKEGQNVTLSCEQNLNHDAMYWYRQDPGQGLRLIYYSQIVNDFQKGDIAEGYSVSREKKESFPLTVTSAQKNPTAFYLCASRLTLNYGYTFGSGTRLTVV.

This chain uses TRBV29-1 with TRBJ2-7; 7 nucleotides line up with TRBD1. Germline V gene sequence: CDR1 SQVTM, CDR2 ANQGSEA. V lost 5 bases to trimming and J lost 4 bases; unmatched junction nucleotides: 11. CDR3 length equals 14 residues. CDR3 sequence reads: CSVKNRGPWYEQYF. The CDR3 nucleotides read TGCAGCGTTAAAAACAGGGGCCCTTGGTACGAGCAGTACTTC.

This sequence joins TRBV7-2 and TRBJ1-1, with TRBD1 matching 11 bases. Germline CDR1 and CDR2: SGHTA and FQGNSA. The CDR3 spans 14 residues. Trimming removed 5 bases from V and 4 bases from J; junction bases left unmatched: 3. The CDR3 region is CASSPGTGGTEAFF. The DNA of the CDR3 is TGTGCCAGCAGCCCCGGGACAGGGGGCACTGAAGCTTTCTTT.

This clone was counted only a few times. This chain uses TRBV28 with TRBJ1-4; a possible D gene is TRBD1 (6 bases). Looked up from germline, CDR1 is MDHEN and CDR2 is SYDVKM. This CDR3 is built from 17 residues. The germline V and J ends were trimmed by 4 bases and 8 bases, with 23 bases remaining between them. The CDR3 region is CASSSPFRGDFREKLFF. DNA for the CDR3: TGTGCCAGCAGTTCGCCTTTCAGGGGCGACTTTAGGGAAAAACTGTTTTTT. Variable domain in full (rest from reference TRBV28 and TRBJ1-4): DVKVTQSSRYLVKRTGEKVFLECVQDMDHENMFWYRQDPGLGLRLIYFSYDVKMKEKGDIPEGYSVSREKKERFSLILESASTNQTSMYLCASSSPFRGDFREKLFFGSGTQLSVL.

In DNA, the CDR3 is TGTGCCAGCAGTTCTATTAGCGGGAGGGCCCCCTATGAGCAGTTCTTC. It translates to CASSSISGRAPYEQFF. The chain couples TRBV6-2 or TRBV6-3 to TRBJ2-1; TRBD2 matches 11 bases. Germline CDR1 and CDR2: MNHEY and SVGEGT. The CDR3 contains 16 residues. Trimming removed 4 bases from V and 8 bases from J; junction bases left unmatched: 10.